Reported below is one TCR beta chain. Antigen: not known. Germline V gives CDR1 DFQATT, CDR2 SNEGSKA (reference sequence). The J segment lost 9 bases and the V segment lost 3 bases, leaving 4 bases of the junction unmatched. This CDR3 is 11 amino acids long. Using immunoSEQ multiplex PCR, the repertoire was profiled, and TCRdb retains in-frame clones only, with some absent. The table has some 84,000 clones, about 91% seen once. These data originate in a study of OX40 agonist ivuxolimab in advanced cancers. Study-wide context: Ivuxolimab is a fully human IgG2 antibody that activates OX40 (CD134). With a range of roughly 20 to 79, age averaged approximately 55 years, and 75% to 90% were male.

Whole-study findings and limits: Some nonresponders likewise displayed low normalized T-cell clonal expansion.

This chain joins TRBV20-1 and TRBJ1-1, with TRBD1 identical over 7 bases. Sequenced here: CD4+ or CD8+ T cells sorted from blood, sampled in a trial of the OX40 agonist ivuxolimab. The clonotype was recovered from an adult with an advanced solid tumor such as melanoma, head and neck, liver or kidney cancer. In DNA form, the CDR3 reads TGCAGTGCTAGTGAGGGGGCTAAAGCTTTCTTT. It yields the protein CSASEGAKAFF.